The rows below give T cell receptor beta chains drawn from one sample of a study of blood T cell repertoires in COVID-19. Profiled with immunoSEQ multiplex PCR; TCRdb holds only in-frame clones, not every one. Found here are roughly 100,000 clones, 85% to 95% of them singletons; the top ten hold over 5.5%. The specimen was peripheral blood. The receptors were gathered from a middle-aged man with active COVID-19. Each CDR3 is given with its conserved first and last residue. D genes are given only for firm matches. Part of the rows lack a size; the others show once, few, many or a class for expanded clones.

-	TRBV28	TRBD1	TRBJ2-7	CASRSPGQVSYEQYF	TGTGCCAGCAGATCTCCGGGACAGGTTAGCTACGAGCAGTACTTC
once	TRBV27	TRBD2	TRBJ2-7	CASRGAGGRAFEQYF	TGTGCCAGCAGAGGGGCCGGCGGGAGGGCCTTCGAGCAGTACTTC
-	TRBV18	-	TRBJ1-1	CASSLTKQAEAFF	TGTGCCAGCTCACTCACCAAACAAGCTGAAGCTTTCTTT
-	TRBV6-4	TRBD2	TRBJ2-1	CATSTSGRVNEQFF	TGTGCCACTTCGACTAGCGGGAGAGTTAATGAGCAGTTCTTC
-	TRBV6-5	TRBD1	TRBJ2-7	CATGTAYEQYF	TGTGCCACGGGGACAGCCTACGAGCAGTACTTC
-	TRBV2	TRBD1	TRBJ1-4	CAGRDRGNEKLFF	TGTGCCGGAAGGGACAGGGGGAATGAAAAACTGTTTTTT
once	TRBV9	-	TRBJ2-7	CASGTGSSPYEQYF	TGTGCCAGCGGCACGGGGAGCAGTCCCTACGAGCAGTACTTC
-	TRBV5-1	-	TRBJ1-1	CASRGAAMNTEAFF	TGCGCCAGCAGGGGGGCAGCGATGAACACTGAAGCTTTCTTT
-	TRBV28	-	TRBJ2-3	CASSLSQGIDTQYF	TGTGCCAGCAGTTTATCCCAGGGGATAGATACGCAGTATTTT
-	TRBV5-6	-	TRBJ2-1	CASSLGPSAIEQFF	TGTGCCAGCAGCTTGGGGCCTAGTGCCATTGAGCAGTTCTTC
once	TRBV24-1	TRBD1	TRBJ2-5	CATSDTRTGPQETQYF	TGTGCCACCAGTGACACGAGGACAGGACCCCAAGAGACCCAGTACTTC
-	TRBV18	TRBD1	TRBJ1-3	CASSLGRDSSGNTIYF	TGTGCCAGCTCACTGGGAAGGGACAGCTCTGGAAACACCATATATTTT
-	TRBV6-2/TRBV6-3	TRBD1	TRBJ1-6	CASSTQTGGDFWSPLHF	TGTGCCAGCAGTACCCAGACAGGGGGTGACTTCTGGTCACCCCTCCACTTT
-	TRBV27	TRBD1	TRBJ2-1	CASSFDRVGHNEQFF	TGTGCCAGCAGTTTTGACAGGGTGGGACACAATGAGCAGTTCTTC
-	TRBV25-1	TRBD1	TRBJ1-4	CASSDTGGGGKLFF	TGTGCCAGCAGTGATACAGGAGGGGGCGGAAAACTGTTTTTT
-	TRBV3-1/TRBV3-2	TRBD1	TRBJ1-2	CASSQDAGGVGYTF	TGTGCCAGCAGCCAAGACGCAGGGGGCGTTGGCTACACCTTC
-	TRBV24-1	TRBD2	TRBJ2-3	CATSDPGTSGTDTQYF	TGTGCCACCAGTGATCCCGGGACTAGCGGCACAGATACGCAGTATTTT
-	TRBV4-2	TRBD2	TRBJ2-3	CASSQALLAGGQDTQYF	TGTGCCAGCAGCCAAGCGTTACTAGCGGGAGGCCAAGATACGCAGTATTTT
-	TRBV5-1	TRBD1	TRBJ1-5	CASSPGQGVHQPQHF	TGCGCCAGCAGCCCCGGACAGGGGGTCCATCAGCCCCAGCATTTT
-	TRBV9	TRBD2	TRBJ2-7	CASSVGTSANEQYF	TGTGCCAGCAGCGTAGGGACTAGCGCCAACGAGCAGTACTTC
-	TRBV12-3/TRBV12-4	-	TRBJ2-5	CASSLRETQYF	TGTGCCAGCAGTTTACGGGAGACCCAGTACTTC
-	TRBV21-1	-	TRBJ2-7	CASFERQISYEQYF	TGTGCCAGCTTCGAGCGGCAAATCTCCTACGAGCAGTACTTC
-	TRBV19	-	TRBJ2-7	CASSRQGEYEQYF	TGTGCCAGTAGTCGCCAGGGCGAGTACGAGCAGTACTTC
-	TRBV7-2	TRBD2	TRBJ2-5	CASSSQISGLAEPQETQYF	TGTGCCAGCAGCTCCCAGATTTCCGGACTAGCGGAGCCCCAAGAGACCCAGTACTTC
-	TRBV4-2	-	TRBJ2-3	CASSQDTGTDTQYF	TGTGCCAGCAGCCAAGATACGGGCACAGATACGCAGTATTTT
-	TRBV12-3/TRBV12-4	-	TRBJ2-7	CASRGFYEQYF	TGTGCCAGCAGGGGCTTCTACGAGCAGTACTTC
-	TRBV28	TRBD1	TRBJ2-7	CASSTAGTGSYEQYF	TGTGCCAGCAGCACCGCCGGGACAGGCTCCTACGAGCAGTACTTC
few	TRBV5-1	-	TRBJ1-3	CASSLGASSGNTIYF	TGCGCCAGCAGCTTGGGGGCTTCCTCTGGAAACACCATATATTTT
-	TRBV7-9	TRBD1	TRBJ1-4	CASSRPGQPNEKLFF	TGTGCCAGCAGCCGTCCGGGACAGCCTAATGAAAAACTGTTTTTT
-	TRBV9	-	TRBJ1-5	CASSPGPNQPQHF	TGTGCCAGCAGCCCAGGGCCCAATCAGCCCCAGCATTTT
-	TRBV29-1	-	TRBJ1-1	CSTGEGNTEAFF	TGCAGCACTGGGGAGGGGAACACTGAAGCTTTCTTT
-	TRBV30	-	TRBJ1-2	CAWSPAGGYYGYTF	TGTGCCTGGAGTCCAGCCGGGGGGTACTATGGCTACACCTTC
-	TRBV10-3	TRBD2	TRBJ2-3	CAISEGLAETDTQYF	TGTGCCATCAGTGAGGGGCTAGCGGAGACAGATACGCAGTATTTT
-	TRBV11-3	TRBD1	TRBJ1-5	CASSPGTEDQPQHF	TGTGCCAGCAGCCCGGGGACAGAGGATCAGCCCCAGCATTTT
-	TRBV5-1	TRBD1	TRBJ2-1	CASSSGQGSYNEQFF	TGCGCCAGCAGCTCCGGACAGGGCTCCTACAATGAGCAGTTCTTC
-	TRBV3-1/TRBV3-2	TRBD2	TRBJ2-3	CASSPILAGSDTQYF	TGTGCCAGCAGCCCAATACTAGCGGGGTCAGATACGCAGTATTTT
-	TRBV19	-	TRBJ2-5	CASSISPADQETQYF	TGTGCCAGTAGTATATCCCCCGCGGACCAAGAGACCCAGTACTTC
-	TRBV6-5	TRBD2	TRBJ2-7	CASSYSGGSHEQYF	TGTGCCAGCAGTTACTCGGGCGGGAGCCACGAGCAGTACTTC
-	TRBV5-1	TRBD2	TRBJ2-7	CASSSSTSGRFYEQYF	TGCGCCAGCAGCTCCTCGACTAGCGGGAGGTTTTACGAGCAGTACTTC
-	TRBV9	TRBD2	TRBJ2-5	CASSVGSGRLVETQYF	TGTGCCAGCAGCGTAGGGAGCGGGAGATTGGTGGAGACCCAGTACTTC
-	TRBV6-5	TRBD1	TRBJ1-2	CASSPYGQGSYGYTF	TGTGCCAGCAGTCCTTACGGACAGGGCAGCTATGGCTACACCTTC
-	TRBV28	TRBD1	TRBJ1-2	CASSSSGTAGYTF	TGTGCCAGCAGTTCATCCGGGACAGCTGGCTACACCTTC
-	TRBV6-5	TRBD2	TRBJ2-2	CASRNLAGPPGELFF	TGTGCCAGCAGGAATCTAGCGGGACCCCCCGGGGAGCTGTTTTTT
-	TRBV6-1	-	TRBJ2-7	CASSEAAPGSDEQYF	TGTGCCAGCAGTGAAGCGGCTCCTGGTAGCGACGAGCAGTACTTC
-	TRBV28	-	TRBJ1-1	CASRGGGAENTEAFF	TGTGCCAGCAGGGGTGGGGGCGCAGAGAACACTGAAGCTTTCTTT
-	TRBV28	TRBD1	TRBJ1-5	CASSSPPGQGGNQPQHF	TGTGCCAGCAGTTCTCCTCCGGGACAGGGGGGCAATCAGCCCCAGCATTTT
-	TRBV6-6	TRBD1	TRBJ2-7	CASTPTGSYEQYF	TGTGCCAGCACCCCGACAGGGAGTTACGAGCAGTACTTC
-	TRBV11-2	-	TRBJ2-3	CASSFGGISTDTQYF	TGTGCCAGCAGCTTTGGCGGGATTAGCACAGATACGCAGTATTTT
-	TRBV2	TRBD1	TRBJ1-3	CASSLTGAGGNTIYF	TGTGCCAGCAGTTTGACAGGGGCTGGTGGAAACACCATATATTTT
-	TRBV5-1	-	TRBJ1-1	CASSLEKQTNTEAFF	TGCGCCAGCAGCTTGGAGAAACAGACCAACACTGAAGCTTTCTTT
-	TRBV2	TRBD1	TRBJ1-5	CASRTGTGLYQPQHF	TGTGCCAGCAGAACCGGGACAGGTTTGTATCAGCCCCAGCATTTT
-	TRBV6-5	TRBD1	TRBJ1-4	CASSTGGLDEKLFF	TGTGCCAGCAGTACAGGGGGCTTAGATGAAAAACTGTTTTTT
-	TRBV10-3	-	TRBJ1-5	CAISERGTALSNQPQHF	TGTGCCATCAGTGAGAGGGGGACCGCTCTTAGCAATCAGCCCCAGCATTTT